This TCR beta chain derives from a study of blood T cell repertoires in COVID-19. Study at large: COVID-19 samples collected from the United States, Italy and Spain covered acute and convalescent phases.

Original methodology: How many nucleated cells were present was estimated from reference gene primer amplification. Clones were sequenced by immunoSEQ multiplex PCR, and TCRdb holds only the in-frame ones, with some missing. V, J and clone size derive from that table, while D and trimming were established from the DNA sequence. The profile shows roughly 200,000 clones, about 88% of them singletons. Trimming left V 6 bases short and J 0 bases short, with 9 bases between. The germline V gene has CDR1 ENHRY and CDR2 SYGVKD. This CDR3 spans 15 amino acids. This chain joins TRBV10-3 and TRBJ2-6; D unresolved. Sequenced material: PBMCs or T cells enriched from blood (not recorded which). The clonotype comes from a woman in her thirties or forties with acute COVID-19. The DNA for the CDR3 is TGTGCCATCAGCCGAGAAGTCTCTGGGGCCAACGTCCTGACTTTC. Translated, it gives CAISREVSGANVLTF.